Sequencing of this T cell receptor (beta chain) was carried out in a study of cytotoxic CD8 clonotypes in ibrutinib-treated CLL. The CDR3 is 13 residues long. V was clipped by 8 bases and J by 4 bases, with 14 bases between them. Germline V gene lookup returns CDR1 LNHDA and CDR2 SQIVND (reference sequence). Around 2 micrograms of genomic DNA came from cryopreserved PBMCs for TCR beta libraries. Assay used: immunoSEQ multiplex PCR; TCRdb lists only in-frame clones, some missing. The sample lists 150,000 or so clones, roughly 77% occurring once. The clonotype was recovered from a human donor with chronic lymphocytic leukemia. Sequenced here: PBMCs, sampled after 12 months of ibrutinib treatment. This chain joins TRBV19 and TRBJ1-2; possibly TRBD1 for D (6 bases). CDR3 residues: CASRRDNLYGYTF. The CDR3 DNA sequence: TGTGCCAGTCGAAGGGACAACCTCTATGGCTACACCTTC.